This T cell receptor (beta chain) emerged from a study of a mutant IDH1 vaccine in newly diagnosed glioma. In the study overall: Weeks 1, 3, 5, 7, 11, 15, 19 and 23 were when patients received their eight vaccinations. Patients received vaccination from 4-6 weeks after radiotherapy alone, or with temozolomide cycles.

Measured with immunoSEQ multiplex PCR; TCRdb has only the in-frame clones, and not every one. This table has fewer than 45,000 clones, about 75% appearing once. The time point is: week 23, last vaccination. Vaccination comprised doses that each held 300 ug of mutant IDH1 20-mer peptide, plus topical imiquimod. The length of the CDR3 is 11 residues. CDR1 is LNHDA, CDR2 SQIVND, per germline (reference sequence). In regard to this clone: The antigen remains undetermined. A read error may produce the germline difference seen at one junction end.

The V and J genes are TRBV19 and TRBJ1-1, with D possibly matching TRBD1 (6 bases). The TCR comes from a man aged 45-65 years with glioma. The sample was PBMCs, taken from a glioma patient whose treatment included an IDH1 peptide vaccine. This CDR3 reads CASSQRTENNF. For the CDR3, the DNA is TGTGCCAGTAGTCAGCGGACAGAGAACAACTTT.